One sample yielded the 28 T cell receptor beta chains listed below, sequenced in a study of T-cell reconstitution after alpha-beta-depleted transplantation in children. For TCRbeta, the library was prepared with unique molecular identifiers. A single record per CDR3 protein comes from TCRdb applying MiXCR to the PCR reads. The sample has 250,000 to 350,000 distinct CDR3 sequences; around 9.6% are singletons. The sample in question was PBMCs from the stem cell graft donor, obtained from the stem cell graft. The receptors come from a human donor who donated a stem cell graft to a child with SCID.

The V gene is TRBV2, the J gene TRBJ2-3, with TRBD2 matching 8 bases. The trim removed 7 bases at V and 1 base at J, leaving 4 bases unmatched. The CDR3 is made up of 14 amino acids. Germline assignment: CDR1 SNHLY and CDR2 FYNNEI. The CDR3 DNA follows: TGTGCCAGCAACGAAGCGGGGGGCACAGATACGCAGTATTTT. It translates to CASNEAGGTDTQYF. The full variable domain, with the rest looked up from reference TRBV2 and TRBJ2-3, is EPEVTQTPSHQVTQMGQEVILRCVPISNHLYFYWYRQILGQKVEFLVSFYNNEISEKSEIFDDQFSVERPDGSNFTLKIRSTKLEDSAMYFCASNEAGGTDTQYFGPGTRLTVL.

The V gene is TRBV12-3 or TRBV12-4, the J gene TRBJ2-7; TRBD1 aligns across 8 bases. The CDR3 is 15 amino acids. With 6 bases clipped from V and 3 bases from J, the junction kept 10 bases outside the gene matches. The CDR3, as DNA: TGTGCCAGCAGGGGACAGGCCCTCCACCACTACGAGCAGTACTTC. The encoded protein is CASRGQALHHYEQYF.

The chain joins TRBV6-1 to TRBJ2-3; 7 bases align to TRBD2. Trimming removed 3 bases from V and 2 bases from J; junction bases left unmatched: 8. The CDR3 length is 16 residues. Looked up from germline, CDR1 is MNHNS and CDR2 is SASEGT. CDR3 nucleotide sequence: TGTGCCAGCAGTGACCTGGGGCGGGGGACCACAGATACGCAGTATTTT. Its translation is CASSDLGRGTTDTQYF.

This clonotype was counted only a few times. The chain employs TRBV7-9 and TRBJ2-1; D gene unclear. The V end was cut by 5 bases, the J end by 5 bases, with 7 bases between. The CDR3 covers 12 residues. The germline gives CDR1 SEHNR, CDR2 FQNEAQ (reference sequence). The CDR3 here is CASSQNNNEQFF. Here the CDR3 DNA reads TGTGCCAGCAGCCAAAATAACAATGAGCAGTTCTTC.

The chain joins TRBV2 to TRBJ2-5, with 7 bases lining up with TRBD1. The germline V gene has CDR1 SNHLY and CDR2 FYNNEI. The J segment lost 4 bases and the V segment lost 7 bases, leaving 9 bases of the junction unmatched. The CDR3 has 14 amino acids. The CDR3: CASKGRQGVETQYF. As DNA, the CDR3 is TGTGCCAGCAAAGGACGGCAGGGGGTAGAGACCCAGTACTTC.

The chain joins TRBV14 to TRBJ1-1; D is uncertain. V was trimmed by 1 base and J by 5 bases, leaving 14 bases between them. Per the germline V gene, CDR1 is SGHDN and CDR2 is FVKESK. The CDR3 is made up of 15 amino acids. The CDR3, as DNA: TGTGCCAGCAGCCAAGTGAGGCAGGTCAAAACTGAAGCTTTCTTT. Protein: CASSQVRQVKTEAFF.

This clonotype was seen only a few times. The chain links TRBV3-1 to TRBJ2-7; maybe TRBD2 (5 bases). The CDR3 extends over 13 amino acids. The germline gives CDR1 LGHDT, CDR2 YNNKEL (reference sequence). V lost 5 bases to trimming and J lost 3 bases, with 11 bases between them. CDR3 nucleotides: TGTGCCAGCAGCGTCGGACGGGGCTACGAGCAGTACTTC. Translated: CASSVGRGYEQYF.

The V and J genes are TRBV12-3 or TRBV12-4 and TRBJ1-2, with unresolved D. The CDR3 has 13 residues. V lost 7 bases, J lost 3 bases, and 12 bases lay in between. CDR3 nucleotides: TGTGCCAGCACCATTTGGGGAGACTATGGCTACACCTTC. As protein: CASTIWGDYGYTF.

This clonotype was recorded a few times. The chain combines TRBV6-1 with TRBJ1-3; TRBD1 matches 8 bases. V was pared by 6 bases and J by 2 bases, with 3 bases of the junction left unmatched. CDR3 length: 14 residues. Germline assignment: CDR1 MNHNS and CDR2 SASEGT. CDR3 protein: CASSQTGAGNTIYF. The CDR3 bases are TGTGCCAGCAGCCAGACAGGGGCTGGAAACACCATATATTTT.

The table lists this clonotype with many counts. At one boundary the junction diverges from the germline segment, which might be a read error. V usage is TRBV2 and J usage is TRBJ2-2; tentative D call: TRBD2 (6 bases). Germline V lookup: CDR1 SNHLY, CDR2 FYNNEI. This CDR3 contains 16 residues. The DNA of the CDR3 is TGTGCCAGCAGTGAAGCGCGGGGCGCGAACACCGGGGAGCTGTGTTTT. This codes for CASSEARGANTGELCF.

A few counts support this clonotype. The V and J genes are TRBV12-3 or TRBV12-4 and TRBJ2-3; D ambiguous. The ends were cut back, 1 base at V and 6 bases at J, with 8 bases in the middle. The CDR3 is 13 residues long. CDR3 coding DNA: TGTGCCAGCAGTTTAGTTGTGCCTGATACGCAGTATTTT. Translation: CASSLVVPDTQYF.

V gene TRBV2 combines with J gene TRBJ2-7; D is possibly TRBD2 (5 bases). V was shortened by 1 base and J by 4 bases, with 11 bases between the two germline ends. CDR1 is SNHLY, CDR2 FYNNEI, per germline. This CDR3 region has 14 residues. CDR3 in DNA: TGTGCCAGCAGTGAAGGAGCGGTGAGGTACGAGCAGTACTTC. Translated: CASSEGAVRYEQYF.

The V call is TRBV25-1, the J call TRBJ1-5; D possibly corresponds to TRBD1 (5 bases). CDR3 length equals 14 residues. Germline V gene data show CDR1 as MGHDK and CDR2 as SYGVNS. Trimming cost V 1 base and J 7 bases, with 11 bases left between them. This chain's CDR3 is CASSEWGSGQPQHF. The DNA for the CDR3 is TGTGCCAGCAGTGAATGGGGGTCTGGGCAGCCCCAGCATTTT. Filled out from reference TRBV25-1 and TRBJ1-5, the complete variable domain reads EADIYQTPRYLVIGTGKKITLECSQTMGHDKMYWYQQDPGMELHLIHYSYGVNSTEKGDLSSESTVSRIRTEHFPLTLESARPSHTSQYLCASSEWGSGQPQHFGDGTRLSIL.

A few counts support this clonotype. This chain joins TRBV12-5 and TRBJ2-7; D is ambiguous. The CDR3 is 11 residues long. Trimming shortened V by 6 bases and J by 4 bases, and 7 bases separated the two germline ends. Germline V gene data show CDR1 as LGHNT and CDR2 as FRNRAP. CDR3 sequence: CASGHQYEQYF. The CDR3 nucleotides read TGTGCTAGTGGCCATCAATACGAGCAGTACTTC.

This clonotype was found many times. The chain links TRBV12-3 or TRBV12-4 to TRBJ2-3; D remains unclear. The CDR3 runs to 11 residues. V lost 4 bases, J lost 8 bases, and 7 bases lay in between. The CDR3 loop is CASSYTTTQYF. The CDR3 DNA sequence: TGTGCCAGCAGTTATACGACTACGCAGTATTTT.

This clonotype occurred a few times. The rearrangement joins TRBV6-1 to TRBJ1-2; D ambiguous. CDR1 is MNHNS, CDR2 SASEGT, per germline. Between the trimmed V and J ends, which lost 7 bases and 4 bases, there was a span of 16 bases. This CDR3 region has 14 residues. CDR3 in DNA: TGTGCCAGCACGTGGACCGCTGGTGGCTATGGCTACACCTTC. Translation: CASTWTAGGYGYTF.

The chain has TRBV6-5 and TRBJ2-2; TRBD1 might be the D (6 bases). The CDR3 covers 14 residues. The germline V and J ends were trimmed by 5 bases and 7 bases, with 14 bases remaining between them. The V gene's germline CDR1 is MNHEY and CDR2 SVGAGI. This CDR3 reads CASSRDTGFGELFF. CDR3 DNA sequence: TGTGCCAGCAGTAGGGACACAGGGTTCGGGGAGCTGTTTTTT.

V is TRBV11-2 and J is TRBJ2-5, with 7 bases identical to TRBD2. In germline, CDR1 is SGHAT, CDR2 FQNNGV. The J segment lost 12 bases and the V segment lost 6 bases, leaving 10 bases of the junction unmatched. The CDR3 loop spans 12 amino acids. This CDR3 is CASSSTGLLEYF. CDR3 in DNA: TGTGCCAGCAGTTCCACGGGACTACTAGAGTACTTC.

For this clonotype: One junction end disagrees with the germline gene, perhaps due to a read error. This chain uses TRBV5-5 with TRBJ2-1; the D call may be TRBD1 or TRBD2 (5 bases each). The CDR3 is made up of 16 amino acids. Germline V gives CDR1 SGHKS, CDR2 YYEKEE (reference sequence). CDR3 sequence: CASSLGGNRGYNEQLF. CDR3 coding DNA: TGTGCCAGCAGCTTGGGGGGGAACCGCGGCTACAATGAGCAGCTCTTC.

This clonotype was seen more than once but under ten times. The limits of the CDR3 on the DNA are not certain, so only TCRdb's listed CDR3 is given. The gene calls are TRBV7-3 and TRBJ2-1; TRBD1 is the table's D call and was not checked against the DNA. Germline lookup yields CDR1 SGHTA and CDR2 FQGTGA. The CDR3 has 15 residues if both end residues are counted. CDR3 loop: CASSFLWKGDNEQFF.

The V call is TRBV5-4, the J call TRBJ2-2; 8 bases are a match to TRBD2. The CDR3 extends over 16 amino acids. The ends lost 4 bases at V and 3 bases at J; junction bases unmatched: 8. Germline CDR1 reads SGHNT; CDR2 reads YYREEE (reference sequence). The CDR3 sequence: CASSRSGGRDTGELFF. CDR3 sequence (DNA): TGTGCCAGCAGCAGAAGCGGGGGCCGGGACACCGGGGAGCTGTTTTTT.

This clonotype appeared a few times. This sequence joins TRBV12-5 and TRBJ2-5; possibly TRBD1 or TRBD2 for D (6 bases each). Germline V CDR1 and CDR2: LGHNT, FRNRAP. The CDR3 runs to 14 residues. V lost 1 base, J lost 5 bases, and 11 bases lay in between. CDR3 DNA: TGTGCTAGTGGTTTGGGGACTACAGGGGAGACCCAGTACTTC. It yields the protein CASGLGTTGETQYF.

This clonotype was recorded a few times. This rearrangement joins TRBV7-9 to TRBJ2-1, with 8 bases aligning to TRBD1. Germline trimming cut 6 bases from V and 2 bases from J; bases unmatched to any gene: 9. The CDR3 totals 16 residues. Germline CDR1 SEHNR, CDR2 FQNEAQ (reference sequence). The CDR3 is CASSQDRGPPYNEQFF. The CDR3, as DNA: TGTGCCAGCAGTCAAGACAGGGGCCCCCCCTACAATGAGCAGTTCTTC.

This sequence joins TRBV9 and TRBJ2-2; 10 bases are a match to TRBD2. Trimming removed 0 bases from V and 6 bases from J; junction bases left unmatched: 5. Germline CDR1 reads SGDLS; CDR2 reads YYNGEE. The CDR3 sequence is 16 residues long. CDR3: CASSVDQRGGSGELFF. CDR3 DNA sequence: TGTGCCAGCAGCGTAGATCAGCGGGGGGGCTCCGGGGAGCTGTTTTTT.

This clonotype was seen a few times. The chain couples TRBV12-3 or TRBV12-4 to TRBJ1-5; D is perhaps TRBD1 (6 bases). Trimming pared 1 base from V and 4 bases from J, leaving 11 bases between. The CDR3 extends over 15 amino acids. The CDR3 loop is CASSLGTVRNQPQHF. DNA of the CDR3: TGTGCCAGCAGTTTAGGGACAGTAAGGAATCAGCCCCAGCATTTT.

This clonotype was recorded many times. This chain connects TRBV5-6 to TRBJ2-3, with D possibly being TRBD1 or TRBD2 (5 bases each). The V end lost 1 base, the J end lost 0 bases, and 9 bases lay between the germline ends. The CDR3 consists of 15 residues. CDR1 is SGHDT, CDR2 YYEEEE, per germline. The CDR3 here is CASSLWGYSTDTQYF. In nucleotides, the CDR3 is TGTGCCAGCAGCTTGTGGGGGTATAGCACAGATACGCAGTATTTT.

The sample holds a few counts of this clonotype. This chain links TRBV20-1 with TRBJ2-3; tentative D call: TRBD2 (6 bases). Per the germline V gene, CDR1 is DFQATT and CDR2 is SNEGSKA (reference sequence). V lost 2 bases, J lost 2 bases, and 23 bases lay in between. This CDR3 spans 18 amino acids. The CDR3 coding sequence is TGCAGTGCTAGACCACGGTCAGGGCTAGCGCCTACCACAGATACGCAGTATTTT. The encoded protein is CSARPRSGLAPTTDTQYF.

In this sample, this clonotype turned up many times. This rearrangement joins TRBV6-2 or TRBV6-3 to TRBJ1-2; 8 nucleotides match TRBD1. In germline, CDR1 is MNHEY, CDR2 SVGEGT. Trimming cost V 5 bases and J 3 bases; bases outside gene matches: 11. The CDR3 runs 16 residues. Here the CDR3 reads CASSPRQGSNYYGYTF. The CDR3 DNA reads TGTGCCAGCAGTCCCAGACAGGGGAGTAACTACTATGGCTACACCTTC.